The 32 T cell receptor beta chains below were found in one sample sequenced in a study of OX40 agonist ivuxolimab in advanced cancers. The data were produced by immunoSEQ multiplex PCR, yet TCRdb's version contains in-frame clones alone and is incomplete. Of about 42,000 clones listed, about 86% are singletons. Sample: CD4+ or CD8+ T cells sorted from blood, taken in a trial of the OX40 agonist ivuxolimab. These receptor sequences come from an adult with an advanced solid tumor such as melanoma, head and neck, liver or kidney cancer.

CDR3 in DNA: TGTGCCAGCAGCTTGGGGGGGGGCAATCAGCCCCAGCATTTT. Residues: CASSLGGGNQPQHF. The chain joins TRBV13 to TRBJ1-5; possibly TRBD1 for D (5 bases). Germline CDR1 is PRHDT and CDR2 is FYEKMQ (reference sequence). The V end lost 3 bases, the J end lost 2 bases, and 8 bases lay between the germline ends. This CDR3 has 14 residues.

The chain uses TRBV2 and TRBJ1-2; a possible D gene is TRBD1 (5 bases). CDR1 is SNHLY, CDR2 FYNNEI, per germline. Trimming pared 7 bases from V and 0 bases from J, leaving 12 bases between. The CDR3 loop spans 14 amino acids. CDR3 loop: CASISDIANYGYTF. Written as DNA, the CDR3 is TGTGCCAGCATTTCGGACATAGCTAACTATGGCTACACCTTC.

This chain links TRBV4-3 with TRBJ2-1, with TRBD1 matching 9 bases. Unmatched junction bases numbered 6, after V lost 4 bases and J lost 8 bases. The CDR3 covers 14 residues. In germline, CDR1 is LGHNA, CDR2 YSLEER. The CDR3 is CASSLGQGNDEQFF. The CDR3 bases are TGCGCCAGCAGCCTGGGACAGGGCAACGATGAGCAGTTCTTC.

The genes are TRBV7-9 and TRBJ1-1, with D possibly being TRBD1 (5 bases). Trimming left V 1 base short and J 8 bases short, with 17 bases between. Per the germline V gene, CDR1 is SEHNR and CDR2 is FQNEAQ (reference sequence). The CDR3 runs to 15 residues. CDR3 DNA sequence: TGTGCCAGCAGCTTAGAAGAGGGGAATCTCGGGGAAGCTTTCTTT. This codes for CASSLEEGNLGEAFF. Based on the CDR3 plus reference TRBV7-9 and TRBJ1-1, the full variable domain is DTGVSQNPRHKITKRGQNVTFRCDPISEHNRLYWYRQTLGQGPEFLTYFQNEAQLEKSRLLSDRFSAERPKGSFSTLEIQRTEQGDSAMYLCASSLEEGNLGEAFFGQGTRLTVV.

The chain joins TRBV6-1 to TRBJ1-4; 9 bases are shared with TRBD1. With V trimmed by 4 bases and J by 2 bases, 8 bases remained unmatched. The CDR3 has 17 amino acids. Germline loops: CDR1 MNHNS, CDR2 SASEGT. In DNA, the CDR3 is TGTGCCAGCAGTGTTGGACAGGGGAGAAGGACTAATGAAAAACTGTTTTTT. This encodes CASSVGQGRRTNEKLFF.

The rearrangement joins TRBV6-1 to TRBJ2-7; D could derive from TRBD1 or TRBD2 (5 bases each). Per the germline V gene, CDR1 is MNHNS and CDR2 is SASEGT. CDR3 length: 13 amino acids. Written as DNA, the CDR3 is TGTGCAAGTCGGGCAGGGACGACCTACGAGCAGTACTTC. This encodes CASRAGTTYEQYF.

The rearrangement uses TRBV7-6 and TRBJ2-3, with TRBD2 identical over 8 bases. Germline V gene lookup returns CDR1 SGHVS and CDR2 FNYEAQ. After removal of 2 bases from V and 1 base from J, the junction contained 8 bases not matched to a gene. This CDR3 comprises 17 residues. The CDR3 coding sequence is TGTGCCAGCAGCTTACAGAGAGGAGCGGGGGGCACAGATACGCAGTATTTT. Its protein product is CASSLQRGAGGTDTQYF.

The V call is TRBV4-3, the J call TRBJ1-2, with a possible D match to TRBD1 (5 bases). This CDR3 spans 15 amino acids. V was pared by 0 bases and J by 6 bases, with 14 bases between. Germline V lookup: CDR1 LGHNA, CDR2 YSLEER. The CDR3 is CASSQDEGAVDGYTF. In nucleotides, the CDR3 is TGCGCCAGCAGCCAAGATGAAGGGGCCGTCGATGGCTACACCTTC.

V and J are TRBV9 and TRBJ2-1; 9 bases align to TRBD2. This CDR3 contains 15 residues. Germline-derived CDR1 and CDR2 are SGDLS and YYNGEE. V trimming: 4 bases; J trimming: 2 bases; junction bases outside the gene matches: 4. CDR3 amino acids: CASSFSGGPYNEQFF. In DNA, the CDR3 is TGTGCCAGCAGCTTTAGCGGGGGCCCCTACAATGAGCAGTTCTTC.

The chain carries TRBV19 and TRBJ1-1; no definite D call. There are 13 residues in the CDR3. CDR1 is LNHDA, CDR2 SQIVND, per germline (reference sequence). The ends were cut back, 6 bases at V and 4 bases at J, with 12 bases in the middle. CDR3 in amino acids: CASSQTRSTEAFF. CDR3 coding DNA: TGTGCCAGTAGCCAGACACGGAGCACTGAAGCTTTCTTT.

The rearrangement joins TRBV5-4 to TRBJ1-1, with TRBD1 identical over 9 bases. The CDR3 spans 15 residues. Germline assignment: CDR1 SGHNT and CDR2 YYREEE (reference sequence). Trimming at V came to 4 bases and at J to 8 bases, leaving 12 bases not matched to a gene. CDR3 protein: CASSRGGQGSSEAFF. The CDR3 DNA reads TGTGCCAGCAGCCGCGGCGGACAGGGGAGCTCCGAAGCTTTCTTT.

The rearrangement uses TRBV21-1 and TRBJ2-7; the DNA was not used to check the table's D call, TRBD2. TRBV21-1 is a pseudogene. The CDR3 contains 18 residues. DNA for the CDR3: TGTGCCAGCAGCAAAGACCCCGGGACTAGCGAGAAAGGGGACGAGCAGTACTTC. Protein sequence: CASSKDPGTSEKGDEQYF.

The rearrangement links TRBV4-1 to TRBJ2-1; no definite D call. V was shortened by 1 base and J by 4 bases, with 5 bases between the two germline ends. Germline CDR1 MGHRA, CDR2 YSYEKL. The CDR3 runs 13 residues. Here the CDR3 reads CASSQALYNEQFF. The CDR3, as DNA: TGCGCCAGCAGCCAAGCCCTGTACAATGAGCAGTTCTTC.

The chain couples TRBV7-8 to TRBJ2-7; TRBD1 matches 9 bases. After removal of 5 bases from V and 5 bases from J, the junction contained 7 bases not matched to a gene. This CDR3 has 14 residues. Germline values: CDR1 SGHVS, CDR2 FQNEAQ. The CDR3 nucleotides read TGTGCCAGCAGCCTATGGGACAGGGTACACGAGCAGTACTTC. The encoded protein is CASSLWDRVHEQYF. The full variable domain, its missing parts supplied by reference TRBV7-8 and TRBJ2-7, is GAGVSQSPRYKVAKRGQDVALRCDPISGHVSLFWYQQALGQGPEFLTYFQNEAQLDKSGLPSDRFFAERPEGSVSTLKIQRTQQEDSAVYLCASSLWDRVHEQYFGPGTRLTVT.

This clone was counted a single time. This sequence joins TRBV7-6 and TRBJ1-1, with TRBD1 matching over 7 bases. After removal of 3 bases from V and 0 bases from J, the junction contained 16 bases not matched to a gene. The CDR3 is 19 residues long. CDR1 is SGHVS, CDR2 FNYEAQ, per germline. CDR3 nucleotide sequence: TGTGCCAGCAGCTTTTTTGCAAGGGTCGGGACAGCCTTGAACACTGAAGCTTTCTTT. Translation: CASSFFARVGTALNTEAFF.

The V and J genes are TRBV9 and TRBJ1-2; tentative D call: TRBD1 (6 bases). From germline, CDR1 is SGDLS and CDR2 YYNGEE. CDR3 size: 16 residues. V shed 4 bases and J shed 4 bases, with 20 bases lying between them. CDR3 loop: CASSSPKEDRLYGYTF. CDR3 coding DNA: TGTGCCAGCAGCTCACCCAAGGAAGACAGGCTCTATGGCTACACCTTC.

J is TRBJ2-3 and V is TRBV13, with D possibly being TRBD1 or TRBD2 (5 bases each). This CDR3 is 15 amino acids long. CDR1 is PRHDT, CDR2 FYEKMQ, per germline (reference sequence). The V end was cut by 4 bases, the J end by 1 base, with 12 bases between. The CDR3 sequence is CASSYRDQGTDTQYF. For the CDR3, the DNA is TGTGCCAGCAGCTACCGGGACCAGGGCACAGATACGCAGTATTTT. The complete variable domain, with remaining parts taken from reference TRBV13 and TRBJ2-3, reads AAGVIQSPRHLIKEKRETATLKCYPIPRHDTVYWYQQGPGQDPQFLISFYEKMQSDKGSIPDRFSAQQFSDYHSELNMSSLELGDSALYFCASSYRDQGTDTQYFGPGTRLTVL.

The CDR3 DNA sequence: TGCAGCGTTGGCGGACAGGTCTACGAGCAGTACTTC. Its protein is CSVGGQVYEQYF. The chain is built from TRBV29-1 and TRBJ2-7; 7 bases are a match to TRBD1. Losses at the gene ends were 4 bases for V and 3 bases for J; bases not matched to a gene: 3. The germline V gene encodes CDR1 SQVTM and CDR2 ANQGSEA. The CDR3 totals 12 residues.

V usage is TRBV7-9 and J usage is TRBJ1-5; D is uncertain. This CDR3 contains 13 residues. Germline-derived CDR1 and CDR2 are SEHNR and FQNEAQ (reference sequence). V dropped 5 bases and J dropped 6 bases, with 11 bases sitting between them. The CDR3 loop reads CASSPGSGQPQHF. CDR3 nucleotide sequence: TGTGCCAGCAGCCCCGGCAGCGGTCAGCCCCAGCATTTT.

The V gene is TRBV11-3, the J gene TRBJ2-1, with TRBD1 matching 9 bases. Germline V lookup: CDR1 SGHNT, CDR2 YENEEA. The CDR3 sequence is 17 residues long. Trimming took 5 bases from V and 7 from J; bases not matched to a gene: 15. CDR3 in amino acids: CASSHPSRTGAGNEQFF. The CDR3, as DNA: TGTGCCAGCAGCCACCCTTCCCGGACAGGGGCTGGGAATGAGCAGTTCTTC.

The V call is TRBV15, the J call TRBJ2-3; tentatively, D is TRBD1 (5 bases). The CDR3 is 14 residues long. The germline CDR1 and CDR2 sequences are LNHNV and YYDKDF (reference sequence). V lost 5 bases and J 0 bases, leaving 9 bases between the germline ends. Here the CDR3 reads CATSAWTSTDTQYF. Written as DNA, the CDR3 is TGTGCCACCAGCGCCTGGACAAGCACAGATACGCAGTATTTT.

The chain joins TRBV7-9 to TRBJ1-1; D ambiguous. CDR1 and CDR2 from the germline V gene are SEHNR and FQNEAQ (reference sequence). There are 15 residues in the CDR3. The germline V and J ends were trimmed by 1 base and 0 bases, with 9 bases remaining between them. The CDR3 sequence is CASSLVAGMNTEAFF. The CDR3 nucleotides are TGTGCCAGCAGCTTAGTTGCGGGCATGAACACTGAAGCTTTCTTT. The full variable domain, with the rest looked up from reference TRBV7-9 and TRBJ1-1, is DTGVSQNPRHKITKRGQNVTFRCDPISEHNRLYWYRQTLGQGPEFLTYFQNEAQLEKSRLLSDRFSAERPKGSFSTLEIQRTEQGDSAMYLCASSLVAGMNTEAFFGQGTRLTVV.

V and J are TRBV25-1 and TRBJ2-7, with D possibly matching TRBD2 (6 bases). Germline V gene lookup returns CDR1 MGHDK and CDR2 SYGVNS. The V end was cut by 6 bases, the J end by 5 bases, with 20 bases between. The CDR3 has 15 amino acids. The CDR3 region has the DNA TGTGCCAGCAGCGATTGGGGGGTAGGTCTCGACGAGCAGTACGTC. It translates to CASSDWGVGLDEQYV.

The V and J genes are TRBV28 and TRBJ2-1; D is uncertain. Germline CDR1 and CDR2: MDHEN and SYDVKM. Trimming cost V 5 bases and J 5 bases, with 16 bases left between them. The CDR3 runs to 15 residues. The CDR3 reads CASSRARLMNNEQFF. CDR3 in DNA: TGTGCCAGCAGTAGGGCCCGGCTGATGAACAATGAGCAGTTCTTC.

CDR3 DNA: TGTGCCAGCAGCTCGGGGGGGGACAATGAGCAGTTCTTC. As protein: CASSSGGDNEQFF. The chain employs TRBV11-2 and TRBJ2-1; 8 bases align to TRBD2. The length of the CDR3 is 13 residues. The trim removed 4 bases at V and 5 bases at J, leaving 1 base unmatched. CDR1 and CDR2 (germline): SGHAT, FQNNGV.

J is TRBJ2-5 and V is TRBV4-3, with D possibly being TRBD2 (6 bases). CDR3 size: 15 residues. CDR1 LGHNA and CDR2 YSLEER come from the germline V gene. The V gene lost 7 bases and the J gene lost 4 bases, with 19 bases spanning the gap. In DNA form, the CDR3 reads TGCGCCAGCACTTTATCAAGGGGAGCGGGAGAGACCCAGTACTTC. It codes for CASTLSRGAGETQYF.

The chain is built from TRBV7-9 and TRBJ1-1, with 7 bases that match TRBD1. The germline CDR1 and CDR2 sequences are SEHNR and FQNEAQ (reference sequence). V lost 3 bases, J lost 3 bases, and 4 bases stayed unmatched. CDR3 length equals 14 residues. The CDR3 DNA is TGTGCCAGCAGCTTCACAGGGGAAGACACTGAAGCTTTCTTT. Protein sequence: CASSFTGEDTEAFF.

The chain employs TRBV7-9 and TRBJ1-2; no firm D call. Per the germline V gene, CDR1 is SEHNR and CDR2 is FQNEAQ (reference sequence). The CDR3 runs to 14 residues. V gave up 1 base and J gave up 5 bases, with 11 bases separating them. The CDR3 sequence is CASSLDGGPYGYTF. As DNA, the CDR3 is TGTGCCAGCAGCTTAGACGGAGGTCCGTATGGCTACACCTTC.

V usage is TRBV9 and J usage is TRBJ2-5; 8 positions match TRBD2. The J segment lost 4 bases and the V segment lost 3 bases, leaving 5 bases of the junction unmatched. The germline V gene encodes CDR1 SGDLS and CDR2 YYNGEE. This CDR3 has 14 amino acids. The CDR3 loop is CASSAGGAGETQYF. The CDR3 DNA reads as TGTGCCAGCAGCGCCGGGGGGGCCGGAGAGACCCAGTACTTC.

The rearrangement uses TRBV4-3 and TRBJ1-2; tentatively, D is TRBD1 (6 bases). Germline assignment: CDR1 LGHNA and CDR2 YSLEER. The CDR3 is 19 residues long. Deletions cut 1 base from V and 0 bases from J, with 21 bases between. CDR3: CASSQVIGGDPLTNYGYTF. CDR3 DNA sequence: TGCGCCAGCAGCCAAGTAATAGGGGGGGACCCATTGACTAACTATGGCTACACCTTC.

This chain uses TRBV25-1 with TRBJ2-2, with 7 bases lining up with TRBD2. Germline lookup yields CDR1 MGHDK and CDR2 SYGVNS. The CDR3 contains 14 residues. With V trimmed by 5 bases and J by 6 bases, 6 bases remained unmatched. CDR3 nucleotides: TGTGCCAGCAGTCCGGGGGGTTACGCCGGGGAGCTGTTTTTT. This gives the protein CASSPGGYAGELFF. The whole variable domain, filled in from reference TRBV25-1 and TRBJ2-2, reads EADIYQTPRYLVIGTGKKITLECSQTMGHDKMYWYQQDPGMELHLIHYSYGVNSTEKGDLSSESTVSRIRTEHFPLTLESARPSHTSQYLCASSPGGYAGELFFGEGSRLTVL.

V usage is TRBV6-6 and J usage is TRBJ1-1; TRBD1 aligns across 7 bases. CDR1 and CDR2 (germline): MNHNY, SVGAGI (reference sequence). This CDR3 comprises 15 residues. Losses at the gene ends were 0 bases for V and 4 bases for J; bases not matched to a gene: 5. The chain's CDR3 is CASSYSRQGGTEAFF. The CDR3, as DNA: TGTGCCAGCAGTTACTCGAGGCAGGGGGGCACTGAAGCTTTCTTT.